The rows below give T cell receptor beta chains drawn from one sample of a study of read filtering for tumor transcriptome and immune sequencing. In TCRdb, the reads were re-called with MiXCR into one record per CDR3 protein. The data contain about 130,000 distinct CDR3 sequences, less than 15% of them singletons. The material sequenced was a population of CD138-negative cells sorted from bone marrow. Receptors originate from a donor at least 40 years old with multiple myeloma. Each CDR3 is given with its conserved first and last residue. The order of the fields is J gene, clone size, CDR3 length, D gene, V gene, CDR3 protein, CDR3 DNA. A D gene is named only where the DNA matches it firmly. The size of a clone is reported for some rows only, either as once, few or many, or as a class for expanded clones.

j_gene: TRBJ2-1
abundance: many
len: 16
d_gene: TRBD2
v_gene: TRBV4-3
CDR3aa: CASSQGVLAGVNEQFF
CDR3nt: TGCGCCAGCAGCCAAGGGGTACTAGCGGGGGTCAATGAGCAGTTCTTC

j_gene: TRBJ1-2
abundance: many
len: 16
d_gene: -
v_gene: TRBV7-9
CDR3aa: CASSLAQAGANYGYTF
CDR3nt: TGTGCCAGCAGCTTAGCGCAGGCAGGGGCGAACTATGGCTACACCTTC

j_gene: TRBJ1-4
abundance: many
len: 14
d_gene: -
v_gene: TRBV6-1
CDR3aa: CASRIYATNEKLFF
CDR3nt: TGTGCCAGCAGGATATACGCAACTAATGAAAAACTGTTTTTT

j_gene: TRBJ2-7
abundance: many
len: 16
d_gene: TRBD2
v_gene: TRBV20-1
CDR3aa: CSARAGPGGRKNEQYF
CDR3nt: TGCAGTGCTAGAGCGGGACCTGGCGGGAGAAAGAACGAGCAGTACTTC

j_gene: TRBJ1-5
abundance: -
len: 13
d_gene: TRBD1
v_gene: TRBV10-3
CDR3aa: CAISVQGEQSQHF
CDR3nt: TGTGCCATCAGTGTACAGGGGGAACAGTCCCAGCATTTT

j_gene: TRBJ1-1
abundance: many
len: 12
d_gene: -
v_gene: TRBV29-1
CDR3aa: CSVGRGNTEAFF
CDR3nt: TGCAGCGTTGGGCGGGGGAACACTGAAGCTTTCTTT

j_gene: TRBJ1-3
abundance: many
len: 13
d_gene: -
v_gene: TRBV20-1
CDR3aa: CSATTESGNTIYF
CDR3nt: TGCAGTGCCACGACAGAGTCTGGAAACACCATATATTTT

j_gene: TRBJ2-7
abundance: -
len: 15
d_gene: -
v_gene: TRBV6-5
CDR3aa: CASSPYFDRNYEQYF
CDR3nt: TGTGCCAGCAGTCCCTACTTCGACAGGAACTACGAGCAGTACTTC

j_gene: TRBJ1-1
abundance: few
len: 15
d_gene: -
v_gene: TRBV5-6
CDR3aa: CASTPLGEGNTEAFF
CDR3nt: TGTGCCAGCACCCCACTTGGCGAAGGGAACACTGAAGCTTTCTTT

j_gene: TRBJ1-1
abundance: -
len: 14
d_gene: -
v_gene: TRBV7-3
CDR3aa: CASSPSAGNTEAFF
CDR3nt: TGTGCCAGCAGCCCGAGCGCGGGCAACACTGAAGCTTTCTTT

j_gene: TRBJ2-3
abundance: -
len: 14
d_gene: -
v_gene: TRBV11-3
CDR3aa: CASNFPGASDTQYF
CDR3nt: TGTGCCAGCAATTTCCCCGGGGCCTCAGATACGCAGTATTTT

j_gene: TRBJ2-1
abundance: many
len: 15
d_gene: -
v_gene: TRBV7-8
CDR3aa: CASSYSGNSGNEQFF
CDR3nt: TGTGCCAGCAGCTACTCCGGTAATAGCGGCAATGAGCAGTTCTTC

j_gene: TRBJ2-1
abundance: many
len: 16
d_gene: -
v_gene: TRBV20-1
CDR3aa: CSARRPRDPFDHEQFF
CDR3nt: TGCAGTGCTAGACGACCCCGGGACCCCTTCGACCATGAGCAGTTCTTC

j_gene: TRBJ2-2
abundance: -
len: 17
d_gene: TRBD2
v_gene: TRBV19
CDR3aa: CASSIGLAGGFTGELFF
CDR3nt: TGTGCCAGTAGTATAGGACTAGCGGGAGGATTCACCGGGGAGCTGTTTTTT

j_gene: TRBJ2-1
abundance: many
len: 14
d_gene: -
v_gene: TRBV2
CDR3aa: CASSEVSSIDEQFF
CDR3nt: TGTGCCAGCAGTGAAGTCTCCAGTATCGATGAGCAGTTCTTC

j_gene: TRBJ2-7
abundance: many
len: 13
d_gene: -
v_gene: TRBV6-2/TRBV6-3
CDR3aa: CASSPGLGYEQYF
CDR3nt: TGTGCCAGCAGTCCTGGGTTAGGCTACGAGCAGTACTTC

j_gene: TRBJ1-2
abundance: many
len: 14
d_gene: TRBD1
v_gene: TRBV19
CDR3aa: CASIRTKGAYGYTF
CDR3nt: TGTGCCAGTATCCGAACGAAGGGGGCCTATGGCTACACCTTC

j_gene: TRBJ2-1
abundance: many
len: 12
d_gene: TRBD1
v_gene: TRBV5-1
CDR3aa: CASSVGGGEQFF
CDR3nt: TGCGCCAGCAGCGTAGGGGGCGGTGAGCAGTTCTTC